These 7 T cell receptor beta chains were all obtained from the same sample, sequenced in a study of beta chain features in type 1 diabetes. Study-level points and caveats: In every one of the four CD4+ subsets, TCRB CDR3s were moderately but significantly shorter in Type 1 diabetes patients.

Expressed TCRB transcripts were sequenced, since all the RNA that had been isolated was reverse transcribed. Repertoires were generated with immunoSEQ multiplex PCR, while TCRdb's copy carries only in-frame clones and drops some. The sample gives about 710,000 clones, 11% to 15% of which show up once; approximately 0.039% is in the top ten. For these receptors, no antigen is known. Sample: naive CD4+ T cells from blood. These TCRs come from a man between 18 and 29 years old with type 1 diabetes.

There are a few counts of this clone. The chain couples TRBV7-2 to TRBJ2-1; D gene ambiguous. With 1 base removed from V and 10 bases from J, the gap between germline ends came to 8 bases. Germline lookup yields CDR1 SGHTA and CDR2 FQGNSA. The CDR3 runs 12 residues. The CDR3 region has the DNA TGTGCCAGCAGCTTAGGGCCTCGGGAGCAGTTCTTC. It yields the protein CASSLGPREQFF.

This clone was picked up a small number of times. The V gene is TRBV6-5, the J gene TRBJ2-1; TRBD1 might be the D (6 bases). Germline CDR1 MNHEY, CDR2 SVGAGI. Trimming left V 8 bases short and J 10 bases short, with 18 bases between. The length of the CDR3 is 13 residues. The CDR3 nucleotides are TGTGCCAGCTACAGGGTGAATATGGCGGAGCAGTTCTTC. As protein: CASYRVNMAEQFF.

V and J are TRBV4-3 and TRBJ1-2; D remains unclear. Trimming took off 1 base at V and 0 bases at J, with 9 bases between the two ends. This CDR3 spans 15 amino acids. CDR1 and CDR2 (germline): LGHNA, YSLEER. Here the CDR3 reads CASSQVLSANYGYTF. Written as DNA, the CDR3 is TGCGCCAGCAGCCAAGTCCTTTCAGCTAACTATGGCTACACCTTC.

The chain links TRBV4-1 to TRBJ1-2, with TRBD1 matching 9 bases. The V gene's germline CDR1 is MGHRA and CDR2 YSYEKL. The CDR3 loop spans 19 amino acids. J gave up 8 bases and V 3 bases, and 22 bases lay outside the gene matches. CDR3 amino acids: CASSHARDRANERNAGYTF. For the CDR3, the DNA is TGCGCCAGCAGCCACGCCAGGGACAGGGCGAATGAGCGGAACGCGGGCTACACCTTC.

With respect to this clone: Other DNA sequences within the sample encode an identical CDR3. The gene calls are TRBV7-2 and TRBJ2-3; D is possibly TRBD1 (5 bases). CDR1 is SGHTA, CDR2 FQGNSA, per germline. This CDR3 comprises 14 residues. Trimming took off 5 bases at V and 0 bases at J, with 9 bases between the two ends. The CDR3 region is CASSPRASTDTQYF. The CDR3 DNA follows: TGTGCCAGCAGCCCCAGGGCTAGCACAGATACGCAGTATTTT.

Only a few counts were recorded for this clone. The chain uses TRBV28 and TRBJ2-1, with 7 bases aligning to TRBD1. V shed 2 bases, J shed 12 bases, and the junction held 13 bases outside the gene matches. CDR1 is MDHEN, CDR2 SYDVKM, per germline. The CDR3 covers 15 residues. The CDR3 is CASSLDGTDSWRQFF. In nucleotides, the CDR3 is TGTGCCAGCAGTTTAGACGGGACAGACTCTTGGCGGCAGTTCTTC.

As to this clone: The junction departs from germline at one end; a sequencing error may be responsible. V is TRBV15 and J is TRBJ1-6; a possible D gene is TRBD1 (5 bases). The germline V gene encodes CDR1 LNHNV and CDR2 YYDKDF (reference sequence). This CDR3 is 12 amino acids long. The CDR3 loop is CATSRDTGRVYF. The CDR3 coding sequence is TGTGCCACCAGCAGAGATACGGGCAGGGTCTACTTT.